This passage covers 11 T cell receptor beta chains from one sample sequenced in a study of blood T cell repertoires in COVID-19. Sequencing used immunoSEQ multiplex PCR; TCRdb keeps in-frame clones, though not all of them. This table has hundreds of thousands of clones, 75% to 90% appearing once. Sequences were obtained from PBMCs or T cells enriched from blood (not recorded which). These receptors came from a man aged 25-45 years who had recovered from COVID-19.

The genes are TRBV27 and TRBJ1-5; 8 bases are shared with TRBD1. Trimming took 5 bases from V and 0 from J; bases not matched to a gene: 6. Germline CDR1 MNHEY, CDR2 SMNVEV (reference sequence). This CDR3 comprises 16 residues. The CDR3 DNA reads as TGTGCCAGCAGTCAAGGACAGGGCGCTAGCAATCAGCCCCAGCATTTT. Translation gives CASSQGQGASNQPQHF.

The gene calls are TRBV2 and TRBJ1-2; tentative D call: TRBD1 (6 bases). V was pared by 10 bases and J by 0 bases, with 12 bases between. This CDR3 is 13 amino acids long. Germline assignment: CDR1 SNHLY and CDR2 FYNNEI. CDR3 nucleotide sequence: TGTGCCAAATCCACAGGGCCTAACTATGGCTACACCTTC. Amino acid sequence: CAKSTGPNYGYTF.

This sequence joins TRBV30 and TRBJ2-1; TRBD2 matches 8 bases. With V trimmed by 6 bases and J by 3 bases, 7 bases remained unmatched. The length of the CDR3 is 14 residues. Germline V CDR1 and CDR2: GTSNPN, SVGIG (reference sequence). CDR3 nucleotide sequence: TGTGCCTGCCTTTATAGCGGGATCTACAATGAGCAGTTCTTC. Translation gives CACLYSGIYNEQFF.

This chain uses TRBV3-1 (or the pseudogene TRBV3-2) with TRBJ1-1, with 7 bases matching TRBD1. Germline values: CDR1 LGHDT, CDR2 YNNKEL (reference sequence). The CDR3 has 13 residues. The J segment lost 6 bases and the V segment lost 5 bases, leaving 6 bases of the junction unmatched. DNA of the CDR3: TGTGCCAGCAGCTCCCGACAGGGATCTGAAGCTTTCTTT. Translating gives CASSSRQGSEAFF.

The V call is TRBV28, the J call TRBJ1-6, with D hard to call. V lost 8 bases and J 7 bases, leaving 15 bases between the germline ends. The germline gives CDR1 MDHEN, CDR2 SYDVKM. The CDR3 totals 14 residues. The CDR3: CASGEWTGNSPLHF. CDR3 coding DNA: TGTGCCAGCGGGGAATGGACGGGAAATTCACCCCTCCACTTT. Drawing the rest from reference TRBV28 and TRBJ1-6, the complete variable domain is DVKVTQSSRYLVKRTGEKVFLECVQDMDHENMFWYRQDPGLGLRLIYFSYDVKMKEKGDIPEGYSVSREKKERFSLILESASTNQTSMYLCASGEWTGNSPLHFGNGTRLTVT.

The chain has TRBV4-1 and TRBJ2-3; possibly TRBD1 for D (5 bases). This CDR3 is 17 amino acids long. V was shortened by 3 bases and J by 0 bases, with 16 bases between the two germline ends. Germline-derived CDR1 and CDR2 are MGHRA and YSYEKL. This CDR3 reads CASSHGGHHSSTDTQYF. CDR3 coding DNA: TGCGCCAGCAGCCACGGCGGACACCATTCTAGCACAGATACGCAGTATTTT.

The gene calls are TRBV27 and TRBJ1-1, with D possibly being TRBD1 (5 bases). Looked up from germline, CDR1 is MNHEY and CDR2 is SMNVEV (reference sequence). Trimming removed 2 bases at V and 5 bases at J, with 12 bases between. The CDR3 consists of 14 residues. The CDR3 nucleotides read TGTGCCAGCAGTTTAGCTCAGGGAAGTACTGAAGCTTTCTTT. Translation gives CASSLAQGSTEAFF.

The gene calls are TRBV4-1 and TRBJ2-5, with D possibly matching TRBD1 (6 bases). The CDR3 has 16 residues. Germline CDR1 is MGHRA and CDR2 is YSYEKL. Trimming removed 2 bases at V and 1 base at J, with 14 bases between. The CDR3 protein is CASSQWGLGAQETQYF. The CDR3 DNA reads TGCGCCAGCAGCCAATGGGGTTTGGGGGCCCAAGAGACCCAGTACTTC.

The rearrangement joins TRBV29-1 to TRBJ1-1, with D perhaps TRBD1 (5 bases). The length of the CDR3 is 13 residues. CDR1 and CDR2 from the germline V gene are SQVTM and ANQGSEA. Between the trimmed V and J ends, which lost 6 bases and 3 bases, there was a span of 14 bases. The CDR3 loop reads CSVRPQGDTEAFF. The CDR3 nucleotides read TGCAGCGTCAGACCTCAAGGGGACACTGAAGCTTTCTTT. Together with reference TRBV29-1 and TRBJ1-1, the CDR3 gives the full variable domain: SAVISQKPSRDICQRGTSLTIQCQVDSQVTMMFWYRQQPGQSLTLIATANQGSEATYESGFVIDKFPISRPNLTFSTLTVSNMSPEDSSIYLCSVRPQGDTEAFFGQGTRLTVV.

For the CDR3, the DNA is TGTGCCAGCAGTTTATGGGCAGGGGTTAATTCACCCCTCCACTTT. Amino acids: CASSLWAGVNSPLHF. This chain links TRBV28 with TRBJ1-6, with a possible D match to TRBD1 (6 bases). The V end was cut by 0 bases, the J end by 6 bases, with 9 bases between. Germline V lookup: CDR1 MDHEN, CDR2 SYDVKM. There are 15 residues in the CDR3.

The chain uses TRBV30 and TRBJ1-2; unclear D gene. Germline CDR1 reads GTSNPN; CDR2 reads SVGIG (reference sequence). The germline V and J ends were trimmed by 1 base and 0 bases, with 9 bases remaining between them. The CDR3 runs to 14 residues. In DNA form, the CDR3 reads TGTGCCTGGAGTGGTCTTCTCGCTAACTATGGCTACACCTTC. As protein: CAWSGLLANYGYTF.